The rows below give T cell receptor beta chains drawn from one sample of a study of T-cell reconstitution after alpha-beta-depleted transplantation in children. TCRdb reprocessed the PCR reads via MiXCR and lists one record per CDR3 protein. The sample records about 200,000 distinct CDR3 sequences, roughly 6.3% being singletons. This sample comprised PBMCs, obtained before TCRalphabeta/CD19-depleted stem cell transplant. The receptors were gathered from a girl in the first two years of life with combined immunodeficiency, due to receive a stem cell transplant. The CDR3 runs from the conserved cysteine through the conserved F or W. Each record gives: clone size, CDR3 length, D gene, V gene, CDR3 protein. D genes are given only for firm matches. Some rows mark clone size as missing; the rest say once, few, many or name a class of expanded clone.

many 19 TRBD2 TRBV28 CASSLPYGRESSGANVLTF
many 13 NA TRBV20-1 CSARVPGSYEQFF
many 15 NA TRBV12-3/TRBV12-4 CASSSPGAGYNEQFF
many 12 NA TRBV20-1 CSAHQDWDEQYF
NA 14 NA TRBV25-1 CASSERNGANVLTF
many 14 NA TRBV4-1 CASSQVGIAVPQYF
many 16 NA TRBV3-1 CASSQVSRDLKGEQYF
few 15 NA TRBV9 CASSLRGGSFYEQYF
many 10 TRBD2 TRBV20-1 CSRTSGEQYF
many 17 TRBD2 TRBV7-9 CASTPGLAGVRSYEQYF
many 13 TRBD2 TRBV20-1 CSARGSGRINGFF
many 16 TRBD1 TRBV14 CASSPLGTGGYNEQFF
many 16 TRBD1 TRBV4-3 CASSHTGTGDQETQYF
many 15 NA TRBV27 CASRGLGSPIYEQYF
few 16 NA TRBV7-3 CASSLIAGTQYNEQFF
few 13 NA TRBV7-9 CASSSHPGGELFF
many 16 NA TRBV11-1 CASSYNWVGEFIHQFF
NA 13 NA TRBV7-6 CASSHGGGDEQFF
many 15 TRBD1 TRBV7-8 CASSSEPTGRYGYTF
many 15 TRBD1 TRBV28 CASSVPGQGAYEQYF
many 17 NA TRBV6-1 CASRNGGVSALTGELFF
many 14 NA TRBV11-1 CASSFRRNTGELFF
NA 12 NA TRBV7-9 CASSIGGGLQFF
few 12 NA TRBV14 CASSPGSIEAFF
few 16 TRBD1 TRBV18 CASSPGDRGGKETQYF
many 12 NA TRBV28 CASSRPPGEQYF